This T cell receptor (beta chain) was recovered during a study of somatic mutations in cytotoxic T cells in rheumatoid arthritis. Study-level background: Flow-sorting brought some V beta antibody-stained T-cell populations to nearly 100% purity, V beta1+ cells sequenced for TCRB among them. Overall study results and limits: More than 20% of CD8+ cells belonged to the largest clone in about an eighth of the roughly 60 patients. What antigens the expanded CD8+ clones targeted remained unknown.

Remarks on this clone: Its target is unknown.

J lost 6 bases, V lost 4 bases, and 6 bases had no gene match. This CDR3 is 13 amino acids long. Per the germline V gene, CDR1 is SNHLY and CDR2 is FYNNEI. In the authors' workflow: In patients, CD8+ clones bigger than 1% rarely had the same sequence as a published virus-specific TCRB. Data came from immunoSEQ multiplex PCR; TCRdb stores just in-frame clones and leaves some out. V, J and clone size were drawn from that table, and D and trimming were deduced from the DNA. This sample has approximately 16,000 clones, with approximately 72% found just once. The clonotype comes from an adult with rheumatoid arthritis. The sample was CD8+ T cells sorted from blood. The V call is TRBV2, the J call TRBJ2-7; TRBD1 matches 7 bases. The CDR3 here is CASSGTGYFEQYF. DNA of the CDR3: TGTGCCAGCAGTGGGACAGGTTATTTCGAGCAGTACTTC.